This TCR beta chain is from a study of cytomegalovirus exposure and HLA in healthy donors. Study-level information: Some 200 million T cells yielded 117 million unique TCR beta sequences in earlier analysis.

General observations from the study: Cytomegalovirus-associated status was assigned to 150 or so TCR beta chains. It has been reported that TCR beta sequences accurately predicted the HLA-A and HLA-B alleles of most subjects. Among TCR beta chains of equal frequency, HLA-associated ones were more clonally expanded in a later analysis.

Concerning this clone: Its cognate antigen is unknown.

Trimming removed 7 bases from V and 8 bases from J, with 17 bases in between. The CDR3 covers 13 residues. The germline CDR1 and CDR2 sequences are MNHEY and SVGAGI. The PCR used 60 Vbeta and 13 Jbeta primers. The repertoire was sequenced with immunoSEQ multiplex PCR; TCRdb's copy has only in-frame clones and lacks some. The specimen's table records 140,000 or so clones. What was sequenced was PBMCs. This sequence was found in a male donor in good health and CMV-seronegative. The chain employs TRBV6-5 and TRBJ2-5; tentatively, D is TRBD2 (5 bases). CDR3 coding DNA: TGTGCCAGCACTCCATCCCTTCGGGGAACCCAGTACTTC. This encodes CASTPSLRGTQYF.